Sequencing of this TCR beta chain was carried out in a study of early T cells in non-severe SARS-CoV-2 infection. Study-wide background: Unsorted whole-blood RNA was sequenced in bulk, leaving chains unpaired.

This CDR3 region has 13 residues. Germline values: CDR1 MNHEY, CDR2 SMNVEV (reference sequence). Trimming removed 5 bases from V and 2 bases from J, with 10 bases in between. This clonotype has at least ten counts. Its antigen remains unknown. Individual cDNA molecules received unique molecular identifiers. A single record per CDR3 protein comes from TCRdb applying MiXCR to the 5' RACE reads. Here the sample spans about 28,000 distinct CDR3 sequences, roughly 4.5% being singletons. Study findings and constraints: Private and CD4 specificities were missed by VDJdb matching, skewed to anti-spike CD8.

Sample: whole blood, taken at baseline. The gene calls are TRBV27 and TRBJ2-7; no clear D. This sequence originates from an adult who was a healthcare worker with PCR-confirmed SARS-CoV-2 infection or an uninfected control (not recorded which). The CDR3 DNA sequence: TGTGCCAGCAGTAACCGGCCGGCCTACGAGCAGTACTTC. It is translated as CASSNRPAYEQYF.